This T cell receptor beta chain was obtained from a study of T cells in tuberculosis. About the study: In South Africa, adults with active tuberculosis were compared with IGRA-negative and latently infected IGRA-positive adolescents.

Trimming removed 3 bases from V and 1 base from J, with 12 bases in between. Germline V CDR1 and CDR2: WNHNN, SYGVQD (reference sequence). The CDR3 loop spans 15 amino acids. The repertoire was sequenced with immunoSEQ multiplex PCR; TCRdb's copy has only in-frame clones and lacks some. The sample includes roughly 35,000 clones, around 93% of them seen just once. Overall study results and limits: The TCR-beta difference was not significant; alpha differences partly reflected length. Cases with active tuberculosis were adults, while controls were adolescents.

This clone was counted once. Its cognate antigen is unknown. The specimen sequenced was PBMCs. This clonotype originated in a donor between 10 and 29 years old with latent tuberculosis or without tuberculosis infection. Some clones in this sample may be carry-over from other donors' samples. The gene calls are TRBV10-1 and TRBJ2-5; weak D call: TRBD1 (6 bases). CDR3 residues: CASSEARGSQETQYF. The CDR3 nucleotides read TGCGCCAGCAGTGAAGCCAGGGGCAGCCAAGAGACCCAGTACTTC.